This TCR beta chain was retrieved from a study of blood T cell repertoires in COVID-19. Across the study: Whether acute or convalescent, the COVID-19 samples came from the United States, Italy and Spain.

Clones were sequenced by immunoSEQ multiplex PCR, and TCRdb holds only the in-frame ones, with some missing. Here the sample spans around 70,000 clones, approximately 91% being singletons. The germline CDR1 and CDR2 sequences are MGHDK and SYGVNS. The CDR3 is 15 residues long. V was shortened by 2 bases and J by 0 bases, with 8 bases between the two germline ends. The chain combines TRBV25-1 with TRBJ1-5; no definite D call. The sample was peripheral blood. The sequence came from a human donor in a cohort sampled during active COVID-19. The CDR3, as DNA: TGTGCCAGCAGTGAAAGCAGGATTAGCAATCAGCCCCAGCATTTT. It translates to CASSESRISNQPQHF.